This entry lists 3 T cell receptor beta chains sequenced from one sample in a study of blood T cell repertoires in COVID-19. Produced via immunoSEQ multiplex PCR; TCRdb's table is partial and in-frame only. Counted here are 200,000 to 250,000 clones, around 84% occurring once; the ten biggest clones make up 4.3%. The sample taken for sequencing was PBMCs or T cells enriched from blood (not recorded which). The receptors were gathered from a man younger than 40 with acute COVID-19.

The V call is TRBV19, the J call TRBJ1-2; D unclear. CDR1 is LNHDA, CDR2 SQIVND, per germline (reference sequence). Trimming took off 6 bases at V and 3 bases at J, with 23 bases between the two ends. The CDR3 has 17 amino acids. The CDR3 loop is CASRPLIFRNEDYGYTF. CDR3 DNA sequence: TGTGCCAGTAGGCCACTCATTTTTCGGAACGAGGACTATGGCTACACCTTC.

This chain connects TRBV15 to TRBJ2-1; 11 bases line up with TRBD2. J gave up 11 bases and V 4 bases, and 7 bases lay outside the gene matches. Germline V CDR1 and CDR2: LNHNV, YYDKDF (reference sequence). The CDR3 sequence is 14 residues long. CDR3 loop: CATSTTSGGHKQFF. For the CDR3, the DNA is TGTGCCACCAGCACAACTAGCGGGGGCCATAAGCAGTTCTTC.

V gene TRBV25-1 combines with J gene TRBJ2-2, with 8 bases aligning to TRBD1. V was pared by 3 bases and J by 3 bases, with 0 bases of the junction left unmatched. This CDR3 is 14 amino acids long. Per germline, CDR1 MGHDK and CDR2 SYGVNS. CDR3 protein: CASSEDRDTGELFF. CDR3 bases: TGTGCCAGCAGTGAGGACAGGGACACCGGGGAGCTGTTTTTT.